Following are 5 T cell receptor beta chains from one sample sequenced in a study of blood T cell repertoires in COVID-19. Repertoires were generated with immunoSEQ multiplex PCR, while TCRdb's copy carries only in-frame clones and drops some. The sample contains some 21,000 clones, 65% to 90% of which appear only once. Sequencing was carried out using peripheral blood. These receptors were obtained from a man aged 45 to 65 with active COVID-19.

The DNA for the CDR3 is TGTGCCAGCAGCCGCGGACAGAGCTATGGCTACACCTTC. This translates into CASSRGQSYGYTF. The J gene is TRBJ1-2, the V gene TRBV12-3 or TRBV12-4; D perhaps matches TRBD1 (6 bases). This CDR3 contains 13 residues. V lost 6 bases and J 4 bases, leaving 12 bases between the germline ends.

CDR3 in amino acids: CASSPGQGVEETQYF. The CDR3 bases are TGTGCCAGTAGTCCGGGACAGGGGGTTGAGGAGACCCAGTACTTC. The V call is TRBV19, the J call TRBJ2-5, with TRBD1 matching over 11 bases. The CDR3 runs to 15 residues. The ends lost 5 bases at V and 5 bases at J; junction bases unmatched: 7. Germline V gene sequence: CDR1 LNHDA, CDR2 SQIVND (reference sequence).

The chain has TRBV29-1 and TRBJ1-3; the match to TRBD1 covers 7 bases. The CDR3 totals 12 residues. With V trimmed by 6 bases and J by 4 bases, 3 bases remained unmatched. Germline values: CDR1 SQVTM, CDR2 ANQGSEA. In nucleotides, the CDR3 is TGCAGCGTCCGGGACAGCGGAAACACCATATATTTT. This translates into CSVRDSGNTIYF.

The gene calls are TRBV5-1 and TRBJ1-1, with D possibly being TRBD1 (5 bases). Germline-derived CDR1 and CDR2 are SGHRS and YFSETQ. This CDR3 contains 15 residues. Trimming left V 0 bases short and J 0 bases short, with 9 bases between. This CDR3 is CASSLGQGMNTEAFF. The DNA of the CDR3 is TGCGCCAGCAGCTTGGGTCAGGGTATGAACACTGAAGCTTTCTTT.

This clone has just one count. The V and J genes are TRBV12-5 and TRBJ2-3; D perhaps matches TRBD1 (5 bases). The germline V gene has CDR1 LGHNT and CDR2 FRNRAP. CDR3 size: 13 residues. Trimming removed 0 bases from V and 14 bases from J, with 15 bases in between. The CDR3 DNA follows: TGTGCTAGTGGTTTGGTACGAACAGACAGCCGGTATTTT. It translates to CASGLVRTDSRYF. Looking up the rest from reference TRBV12-5 and TRBJ2-3 gives the full variable domain: DARVTQTPRHKVTEMGQEVTMRCQPILGHNTVFWYRQTMMQGLELLAYFRNRAPLDDSGMPKDRFSAEMPDATLATLKIQPSEPRDSAVYFCASGLVRTDSRYFGPGTRLTVL.